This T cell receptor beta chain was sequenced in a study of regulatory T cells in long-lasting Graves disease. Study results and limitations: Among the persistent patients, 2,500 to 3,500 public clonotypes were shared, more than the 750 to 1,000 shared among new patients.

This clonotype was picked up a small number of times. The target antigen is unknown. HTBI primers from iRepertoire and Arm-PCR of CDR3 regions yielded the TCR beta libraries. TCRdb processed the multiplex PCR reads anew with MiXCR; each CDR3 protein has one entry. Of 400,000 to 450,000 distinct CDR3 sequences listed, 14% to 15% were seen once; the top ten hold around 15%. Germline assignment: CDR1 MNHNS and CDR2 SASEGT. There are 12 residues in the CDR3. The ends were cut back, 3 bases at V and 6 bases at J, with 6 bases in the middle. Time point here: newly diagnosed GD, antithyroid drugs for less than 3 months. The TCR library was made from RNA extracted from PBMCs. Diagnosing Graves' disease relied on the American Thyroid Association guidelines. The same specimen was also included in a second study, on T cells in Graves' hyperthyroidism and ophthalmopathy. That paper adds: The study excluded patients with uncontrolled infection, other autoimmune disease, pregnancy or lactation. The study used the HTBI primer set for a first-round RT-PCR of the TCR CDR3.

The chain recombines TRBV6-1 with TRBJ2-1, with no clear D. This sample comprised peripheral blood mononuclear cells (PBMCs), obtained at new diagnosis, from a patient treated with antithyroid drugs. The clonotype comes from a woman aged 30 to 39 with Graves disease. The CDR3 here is CASSELVNEQFF. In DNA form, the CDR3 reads TGTGCCAGCAGTGAGCTGGTCAATGAGCAGTTCTTC.